The sequence of this T cell receptor beta chain was determined in a study of T cell responses to AZD1222 COVID-19 vaccine. Germline CDR1 reads SEHNR; CDR2 reads FQNEAQ (reference sequence). Trimming at V came to 5 bases and at J to 4 bases, leaving 14 bases not matched to a gene. The CDR3 is 16 residues long. Libraries were prepared by immunoSEQ multiplex PCR; TCRdb keeps only in-frame clonotypes and omits some of them. The repertoire holds roughly 150,000 clones, with more than 90% as singletons. This TCR came from an adult in good health. The starting material was peripheral blood, obtained on day 0 of AZD1222 vaccination. The chain uses TRBV7-9 and TRBJ2-7; TRBD1 matches 7 bases. CDR3 amino acids: CASSPHLTGSRYEQYF. In DNA, the CDR3 is TGTGCCAGCAGCCCACACCTGACAGGGAGTCGTTACGAGCAGTACTTC.